This T cell receptor beta chain was recorded in a study of T cells expressing NK-cell markers. The study, taken as a whole, reports: Clarity on HCMV specificity was lacking for the expanded NKG2C+ T cell clones.

From the 5' RACE reads, TCRdb lists one entry per CDR3 protein and no DNA. The sample holds roughly 350,000 distinct CDR3 sequences. In regard to this clonotype: Its antigen is not identified.

This CDR3 comprises 14 residues. Germline loops: CDR1 SGHVS, CDR2 FQNEAQ. The J gene is TRBJ2-5, the V gene TRBV7-8; TCRdb names TRBD1, which stays unverified in the absence of DNA. Material for sequencing was blood T cells: a sorted CD56 or NKG2C T cell subset, CD4+ or CD8+ T cells, or bulk PBMC T cells (not recorded which). This TCR derives from a man between 18 and 69 years old in good health. The CDR3 spells CASSPGGRRLTQYF.